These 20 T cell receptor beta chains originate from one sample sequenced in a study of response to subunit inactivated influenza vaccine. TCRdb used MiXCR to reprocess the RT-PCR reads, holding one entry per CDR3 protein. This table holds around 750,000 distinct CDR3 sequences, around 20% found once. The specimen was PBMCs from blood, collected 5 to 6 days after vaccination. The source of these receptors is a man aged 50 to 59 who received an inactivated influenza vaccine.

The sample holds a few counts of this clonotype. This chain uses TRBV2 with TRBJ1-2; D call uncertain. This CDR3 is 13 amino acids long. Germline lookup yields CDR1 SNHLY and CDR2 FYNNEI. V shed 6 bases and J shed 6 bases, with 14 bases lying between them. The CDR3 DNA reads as TGTGCCAGCAGGAAGGATTCAGTCCATGGCTACACCTTC. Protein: CASRKDSVHGYTF.

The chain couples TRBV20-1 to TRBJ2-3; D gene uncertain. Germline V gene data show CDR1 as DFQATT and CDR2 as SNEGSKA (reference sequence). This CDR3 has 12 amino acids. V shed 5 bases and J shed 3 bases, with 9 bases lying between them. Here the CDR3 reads CSAGPVTDTQYF. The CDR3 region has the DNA TGCAGTGCTGGCCCAGTGACAGATACGCAGTATTTT.

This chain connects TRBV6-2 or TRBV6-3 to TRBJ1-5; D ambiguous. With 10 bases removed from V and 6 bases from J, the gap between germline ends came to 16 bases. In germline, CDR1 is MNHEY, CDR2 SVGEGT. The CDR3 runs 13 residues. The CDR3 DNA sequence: TGTGCCACCGGGGAGGATGGGAGTCAGCCCCAGCATTTT. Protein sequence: CATGEDGSQPQHF.

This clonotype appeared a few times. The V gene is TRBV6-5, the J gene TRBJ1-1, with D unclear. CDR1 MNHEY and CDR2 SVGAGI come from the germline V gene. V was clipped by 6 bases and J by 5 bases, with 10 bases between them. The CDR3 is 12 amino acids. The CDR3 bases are TGTGCCAGCAGATCGGACCGGACTGAAGCTTTCTTT. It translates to CASRSDRTEAFF.

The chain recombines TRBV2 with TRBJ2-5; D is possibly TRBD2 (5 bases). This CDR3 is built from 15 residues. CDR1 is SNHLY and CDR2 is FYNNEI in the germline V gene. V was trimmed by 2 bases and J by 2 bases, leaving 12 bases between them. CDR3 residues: CASSEPRGLQETQYF. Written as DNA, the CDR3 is TGTGCCAGCAGTGAACCCCGGGGATTGCAAGAGACCCAGTACTTC.

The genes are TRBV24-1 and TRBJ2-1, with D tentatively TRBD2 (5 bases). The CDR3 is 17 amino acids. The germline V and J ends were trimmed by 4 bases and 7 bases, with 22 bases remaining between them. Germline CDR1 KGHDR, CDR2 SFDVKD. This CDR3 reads CATSDPRAHPGWNEQFF. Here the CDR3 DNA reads TGTGCCACCAGTGACCCGCGGGCCCATCCTGGGTGGAATGAGCAGTTCTTC.

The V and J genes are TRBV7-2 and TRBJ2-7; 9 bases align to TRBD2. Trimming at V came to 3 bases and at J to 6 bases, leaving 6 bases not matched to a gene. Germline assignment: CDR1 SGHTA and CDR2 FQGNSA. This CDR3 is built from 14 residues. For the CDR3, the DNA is TGTGCCAGCAGCTTTGGGCGGGGGGGCGGCGAGCAGTACTTC. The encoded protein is CASSFGRGGGEQYF.

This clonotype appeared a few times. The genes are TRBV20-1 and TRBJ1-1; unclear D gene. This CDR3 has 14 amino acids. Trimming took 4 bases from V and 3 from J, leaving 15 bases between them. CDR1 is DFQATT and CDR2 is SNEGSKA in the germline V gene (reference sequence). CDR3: CSATPADRYTEAFF. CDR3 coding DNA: TGCAGTGCTACTCCCGCGGACCGTTACACTGAAGCTTTCTTT.

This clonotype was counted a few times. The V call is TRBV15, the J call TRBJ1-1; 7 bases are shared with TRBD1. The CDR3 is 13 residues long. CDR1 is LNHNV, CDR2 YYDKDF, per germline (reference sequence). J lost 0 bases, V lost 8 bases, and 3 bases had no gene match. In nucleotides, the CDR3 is TGTGCCACCGGGAGGGGGCTGAACACTGAAGCTTTCTTT. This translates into CATGRGLNTEAFF.

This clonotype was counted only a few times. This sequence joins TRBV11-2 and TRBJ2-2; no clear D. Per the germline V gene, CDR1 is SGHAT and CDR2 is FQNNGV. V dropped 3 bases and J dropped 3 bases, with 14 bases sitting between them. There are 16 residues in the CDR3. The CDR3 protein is CASSFIWGPDTGELFF. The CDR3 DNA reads TGTGCCAGCAGCTTTATCTGGGGTCCAGACACCGGGGAGCTGTTTTTT.

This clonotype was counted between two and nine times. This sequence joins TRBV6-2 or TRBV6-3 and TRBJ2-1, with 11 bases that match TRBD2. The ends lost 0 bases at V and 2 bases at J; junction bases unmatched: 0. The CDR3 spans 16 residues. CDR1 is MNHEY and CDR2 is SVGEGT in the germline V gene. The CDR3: CASSYSSGGAYNEQFF. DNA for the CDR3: TGTGCCAGCAGTTACTCTAGCGGGGGGGCCTACAATGAGCAGTTCTTC.

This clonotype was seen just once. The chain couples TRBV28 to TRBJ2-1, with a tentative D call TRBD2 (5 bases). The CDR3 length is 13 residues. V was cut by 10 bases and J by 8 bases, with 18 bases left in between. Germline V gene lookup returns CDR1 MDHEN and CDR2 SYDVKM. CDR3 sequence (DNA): TGTGCCATCAGACCCGGGATCCTCTATGAGCAGTTCTTC. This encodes CAIRPGILYEQFF.

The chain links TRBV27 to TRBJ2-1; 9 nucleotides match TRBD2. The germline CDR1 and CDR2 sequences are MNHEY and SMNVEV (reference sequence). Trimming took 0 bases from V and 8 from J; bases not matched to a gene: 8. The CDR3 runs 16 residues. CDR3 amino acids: CASSLSSREGLHEQFF. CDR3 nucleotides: TGTGCCAGCAGTTTATCGTCGCGGGAGGGGTTGCATGAGCAGTTCTTC.

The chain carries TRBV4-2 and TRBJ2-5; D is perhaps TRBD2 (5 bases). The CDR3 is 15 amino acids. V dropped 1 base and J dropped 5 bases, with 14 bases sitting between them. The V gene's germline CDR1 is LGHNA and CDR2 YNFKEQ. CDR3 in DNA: TGTGCCAGCAGCCAAGCCCAGCTAGCCAGTGAGACCCAGTACTTC. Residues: CASSQAQLASETQYF.

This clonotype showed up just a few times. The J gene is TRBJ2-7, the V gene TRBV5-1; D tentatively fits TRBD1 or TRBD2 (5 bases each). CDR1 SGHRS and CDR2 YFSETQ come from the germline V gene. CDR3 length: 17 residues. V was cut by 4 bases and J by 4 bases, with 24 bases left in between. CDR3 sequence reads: CASSPRNYRDARYEQYF. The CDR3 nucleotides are TGCGCCAGCAGCCCCCGGAACTATAGGGACGCTCGATACGAGCAGTACTTC.

CDR3 sequence: CASSQDFGLASEQYF. CDR3 DNA sequence: TGTGCCAGCAGCCAAGATTTTGGACTAGCGTCCGAGCAGTACTTC. The chain combines TRBV4-2 with TRBJ2-7, with 9 bases matching TRBD2. CDR3 length: 15 amino acids. CDR1 and CDR2 (germline): LGHNA, YNFKEQ. The trim removed 0 bases at V and 6 bases at J, leaving 6 bases unmatched.

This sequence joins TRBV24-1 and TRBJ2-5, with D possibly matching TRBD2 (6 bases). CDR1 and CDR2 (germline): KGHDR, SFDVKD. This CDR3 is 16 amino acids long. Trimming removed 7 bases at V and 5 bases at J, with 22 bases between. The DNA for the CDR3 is TGTGCCACCAGACCTTGCGGGACCACTATTGGGGAGACCCAGTACTTC. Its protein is CATRPCGTTIGETQYF.

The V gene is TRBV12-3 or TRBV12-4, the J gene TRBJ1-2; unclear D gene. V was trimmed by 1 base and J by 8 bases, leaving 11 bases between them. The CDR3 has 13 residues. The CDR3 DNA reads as TGTGCCAGCAGTTTAGGAGGGAGTAGGGGCTACACCTTC. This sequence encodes CASSLGGSRGYTF.

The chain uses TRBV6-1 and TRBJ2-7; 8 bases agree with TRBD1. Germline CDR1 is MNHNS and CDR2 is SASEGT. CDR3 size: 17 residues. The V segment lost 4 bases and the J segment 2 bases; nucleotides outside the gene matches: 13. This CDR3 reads CASSAFRQGSKPYEQYF. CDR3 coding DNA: TGTGCCAGCAGTGCCTTTCGACAGGGGTCAAAGCCCTACGAGCAGTACTTC.

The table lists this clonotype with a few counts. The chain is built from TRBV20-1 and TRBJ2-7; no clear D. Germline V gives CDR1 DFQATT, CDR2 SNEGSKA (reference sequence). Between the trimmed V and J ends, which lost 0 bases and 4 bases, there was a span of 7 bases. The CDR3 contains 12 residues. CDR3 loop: CSARDSEYEQYF. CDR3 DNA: TGCAGTGCTAGAGATTCTGAGTACGAGCAGTACTTC.